This T cell receptor (beta chain) emerged from a study of blood T cells in healthy people across ages. V was clipped by 5 bases and J by 4 bases; unmatched bases: 10. The V gene's germline CDR1 is DFQATT and CDR2 SNEGSKA (reference sequence). CDR3 length: 16 amino acids. A second PCR, run for roughly 7 to 11 cycles, used a sample-barcoded 5' primer plus a J-beta primer mix. MiXCR was run by TCRdb on the 5' RACE reads, yielding one entry per CDR3 protein. The table lists about 780,000 distinct CDR3 sequences, about 45% of them singletons. The sample was blood. The sequence derives from a man at least 80 years old in good health. The chain recombines TRBV20-1 with TRBJ2-2; 10 bases line up with TRBD2. CDR3 sequence: CSARRKREGPTGELFF. The DNA of the CDR3 is TGCAGTGCTCGGAGAAAGCGGGAGGGCCCCACCGGGGAGCTGTTTTTT.